The 20 T cell receptor beta chains reported below all come from one sample, sequenced in a study of cytomegalovirus exposure and HLA in healthy donors. 13 Jbeta primers and 60 Vbeta primers were used for the PCR. TCRdb's table, derived via immunoSEQ multiplex PCR, lists solely in-frame clones and lacks some. This listing includes about 39,000 clones. Sequenced input: PBMCs. All receptors derive from a woman between 25 and 40 years old in good health and CMV-seropositive.

The V and J genes are TRBV5-1 and TRBJ2-3, with a tentative D call TRBD1 (7 bases). Germline V lookup: CDR1 SGHRS, CDR2 YFSETQ. This CDR3 comprises 15 residues. Between the trimmed V and J ends, which lost 4 bases and 3 bases, there was a span of 15 bases. CDR3 loop: CASSIRGDGTDTQYF. CDR3 coding DNA: TGCGCCAGCAGCATCAGGGGGGATGGAACAGATACGCAGTATTTT.

This chain joins TRBV4-2 and TRBJ2-2; D might be TRBD2 (6 bases). There are 15 residues in the CDR3. From germline, CDR1 is LGHNA and CDR2 YNFKEQ. The ends were cut back, 4 bases at V and 5 bases at J, with 14 bases in the middle. The CDR3 here is CASSLGSGGTGELFF. For the CDR3, the DNA is TGTGCCAGCAGCCTTGGGTCCGGAGGGACCGGGGAGCTGTTTTTT.

The chain recombines TRBV6-1 with TRBJ2-5; the D gene is possibly TRBD1 (5 bases). The CDR3 is 13 residues long. Germline-derived CDR1 and CDR2 are MNHNS and SASEGT. The V end was cut by 5 bases, the J end by 3 bases, with 10 bases between. The CDR3 nucleotides read TGTGCCAGCAGTTTGATGACAGAAGAGACCCAGTACTTC. Its protein product is CASSLMTEETQYF.

V and J are TRBV6-1 and TRBJ1-4, with TRBD1 as a possible D gene (6 bases). The CDR3 consists of 13 residues. V was pared by 5 bases and J by 8 bases, with 12 bases between. The germline V gene has CDR1 MNHNS and CDR2 SASEGT. The CDR3 DNA reads TGTGCCAGCAGTAGCAGGACAGAGGAAAAACTGTTTTTT. It yields the protein CASSSRTEEKLFF.

The chain carries TRBV19 and TRBJ2-1; 7 nucleotides line up with TRBD1. The J segment lost 6 bases and the V segment lost 5 bases, leaving 10 bases of the junction unmatched. This CDR3 contains 15 residues. The germline V gene has CDR1 LNHDA and CDR2 SQIVND (reference sequence). DNA of the CDR3: TGTGCCAGTAGTTCTTCCGGGACAGCCTTCAATGAGCAGTTCTTC. Translation: CASSSSGTAFNEQFF.

J is TRBJ2-7 and V is TRBV11-2; D possibly corresponds to TRBD1 (6 bases). There are 17 residues in the CDR3. In germline, CDR1 is SGHAT, CDR2 FQNNGV. Trimming left V 2 bases short and J 4 bases short, with 21 bases between. The DNA for the CDR3 is TGTGCCAGCAGCTTACACCCCCAGGGGAGTCCTTTGTACGAGCAGTACTTC. Its translation is CASSLHPQGSPLYEQYF.

The chain links TRBV7-2 to TRBJ1-5, with D perhaps TRBD1 (6 bases). V lost 1 base and J 4 bases, leaving 8 bases between the germline ends. The CDR3 covers 14 residues. From germline, CDR1 is SGHTA and CDR2 FQGNSA. The CDR3 DNA reads TGTGCCAGCAGCTTAGGAAGGGGGAATCAGCCCCAGCATTTT. It is translated as CASSLGRGNQPQHF.

The chain joins TRBV7-7 to TRBJ2-5; weak D call: TRBD2 (5 bases). CDR3 length: 17 amino acids. CDR1 and CDR2 from the germline V gene are SSHAT and FNYEAQ (reference sequence). Trimming cost V 1 base and J 4 bases, with 19 bases left between them. The DNA of the CDR3 is TGTGCCAGCAGCTTAGGTCTCGGGCACTTAAGCGGAGAGACCCAGTACTTC. Translating gives CASSLGLGHLSGETQYF.

The V call is TRBV7-9, the J call TRBJ2-1, with a tentative D call TRBD2 (6 bases). The germline V gene encodes CDR1 SEHNR and CDR2 FQNEAQ (reference sequence). The CDR3 totals 15 residues. Trimming cost V 5 bases and J 0 bases, with 11 bases left between them. CDR3 bases: TGTGCCAGCAGCAGCGACGGGGGCTCCTACAATGAGCAGTTCTTC. This gives the protein CASSSDGGSYNEQFF.

The genes are TRBV28 and TRBJ2-2; 10 bases agree with TRBD1. The junction had 4 bases not matched to a gene; V was cut back by 2 bases and J by 4 bases. Germline CDR1 MDHEN, CDR2 SYDVKM. This CDR3 contains 16 residues. The CDR3 nucleotides are TGTGCCAGCAGTTTAAAGGGACAGGGGCTCACCGGGGAGCTGTTTTTT. Amino acid sequence: CASSLKGQGLTGELFF.

This chain's CDR3 is CASRKGQESDLEPQYF. CDR3 bases: TGTGCCAGCAGAAAAGGACAGGAGTCGGATCTTGAGCCCCAGTACTTC. The rearrangement uses TRBV5-5 and TRBJ2-5; 7 bases align to TRBD1. Unmatched junction bases numbered 19, after V lost 5 bases and J lost 9 bases. Germline V gene sequence: CDR1 SGHKS, CDR2 YYEKEE (reference sequence). CDR3 length: 16 residues.

The CDR3 coding sequence is TGTGCCAGCAGCGTATTCGGAGCTACCGGGGAGCTGTTTTTT. Encoded protein: CASSVFGATGELFF. The chain uses TRBV9 and TRBJ2-2; unclear D gene. This CDR3 has 14 residues. Trimming shortened V by 1 base and J by 5 bases, and 9 bases separated the two germline ends. The germline gives CDR1 SGDLS, CDR2 YYNGEE.

J is TRBJ2-4 and V is TRBV5-1; TRBD1 might be the D (6 bases). CDR1 and CDR2 (germline): SGHRS, YFSETQ. The CDR3 runs to 13 residues. The V gene lost 5 bases and the J gene lost 6 bases, with 12 bases spanning the gap. The CDR3 DNA follows: TGCGCCAGCAGTTTGACAGGAATAAACATTCAGTACTTC. Protein sequence: CASSLTGINIQYF.

The V gene is TRBV6-5, the J gene TRBJ1-3; the D gene is possibly TRBD1 (5 bases). Germline CDR1 and CDR2: MNHEY and SVGAGI. V was trimmed by 0 bases and J by 4 bases, leaving 10 bases between them. CDR3 length: 15 amino acids. CDR3 sequence reads: CASSYSKGVGNTIYF. CDR3 nucleotides: TGTGCCAGCAGTTACTCGAAAGGGGTCGGAAACACCATATATTTT.

The rearrangement uses TRBV5-6 and TRBJ2-7, with TRBD1 matching over 8 bases. The CDR3 consists of 12 residues. Looked up from germline, CDR1 is SGHDT and CDR2 is YYEEEE. The V and J ends lost 4 bases and 6 bases, in that order; junction bases with no gene match: 3. CDR3: CASSKTGGEQYF. DNA for the CDR3: TGTGCCAGCAGCAAAACAGGGGGCGAGCAGTACTTC.

The chain has TRBV20-1 and TRBJ2-4, with D uncertain. V was trimmed by 6 bases and J by 7 bases, leaving 10 bases between them. This CDR3 comprises 11 residues. Germline V gene sequence: CDR1 DFQATT, CDR2 SNEGSKA (reference sequence). The CDR3 sequence is CSASRVNIQYF. The CDR3 DNA reads TGCAGTGCCTCTCGGGTTAACATTCAGTACTTC.

The rearrangement joins TRBV5-6 to TRBJ2-5, with D hard to call. CDR3 length: 12 residues. V lost 1 base to trimming and J lost 5 bases, with 6 bases between them. Germline values: CDR1 SGHDT, CDR2 YYEEEE. The CDR3 DNA reads as TGTGCCAGCAGCTTGCCCCTGGAGACCCAGTACTTC. It yields the protein CASSLPLETQYF.

The V call is TRBV10-3, the J call TRBJ2-1; 15 bases align to TRBD2. The ends lost 10 bases at V and 0 bases at J; junction bases unmatched: 4. Germline V gene sequence: CDR1 ENHRY, CDR2 SYGVKD. The CDR3 spans 16 residues. The CDR3 nucleotides are TGTGCCACCGGGACTAGCGGGGGGAGCTCCTACAATGAGCAGTTCTTC. It encodes CATGTSGGSSYNEQFF.

This rearrangement joins TRBV9 to TRBJ2-3; TRBD2 aligns across 12 bases. Looked up from germline, CDR1 is SGDLS and CDR2 is YYNGEE. Unmatched junction bases numbered 4, after V lost 3 bases and J lost 2 bases. The CDR3 spans 16 residues. The CDR3 loop is CASSGLAGGPTDTQYF. The CDR3 nucleotides are TGTGCCAGCAGCGGGCTAGCGGGGGGGCCCACAGATACGCAGTATTTT.

The rearrangement links TRBV7-9 to TRBJ2-5; 13 nucleotides line up with TRBD2. The CDR3 spans 14 residues. With V trimmed by 7 bases and J by 4 bases, 3 bases remained unmatched. The germline V gene has CDR1 SEHNR and CDR2 FQNEAQ (reference sequence). The chain's CDR3 is CASTGTSGVETQYF. CDR3 nucleotides: TGTGCCAGCACCGGGACTAGCGGGGTAGAGACCCAGTACTTC.